These T cell receptor beta chains were read from a single sample in a study of Graves' ophthalmopathy and Graves' hyperthyroidism. TCRdb re-called the multiplex PCR reads with MiXCR, one entry per CDR3 protein. The data show about 370,000 distinct CDR3 sequences, about 17% seen once. The sequencing input was peripheral blood. The receptors here all came from an adult woman with stable Graves' hyperthyroidism. The CDR3 runs from the conserved cysteine through the conserved F or W. A D gene is named only where the DNA matches it firmly. Some rows mark clone size as missing; the rest say once, few, many or name a class of expanded clone.

clone_size	d_call	v_call	j_call	cdr3_nt	cdr3_aa
many	TRBD1	TRBV19	TRBJ1-3	TGTGCCAGTAGTATCGGGCAGGGGGCGGCTGGAAACACCATATATTTT	CASSIGQGAAGNTIYF
.	.	TRBV12-3/TRBV12-4	TRBJ1-1	TGTGCCAGCAGTTTACTGGGGCGACGGAACACTGAAGCTTTCTTT	CASSLLGRRNTEAFF
many	.	TRBV10-2	TRBJ2-5	TGCGCCAGCAGTGAGTCGCGGGGGCACATCCGGATGTCTGTCCAGTACTTC	CASSESRGHIRMSVQYF
.	TRBD1	TRBV6-2/TRBV6-3	TRBJ2-7	TGTGCCAGCAGTACCCTCCCCGGGACAGGTTCGTACGAGCAGTACTTC	CASSTLPGTGSYEQYF
many	TRBD1	TRBV30	TRBJ1-2	TGTGCCTTCTCGACAGGGGCGTCTTATGGCTACACCTTC	CAFSTGASYGYTF
many	.	TRBV12-3/TRBV12-4	TRBJ1-6	TGTGCCAGCAGTTTGGGGGTAAACAATTCACCCCTCCACTTT	CASSLGVNNSPLHF
.	.	TRBV19	TRBJ1-1	TGTGCCAGTATGAGGAACACTGAAGCTTTCTTT	CASMRNTEAFF
many	.	TRBV11-2	TRBJ2-7	TGTGCCAGCAGCTTATTGGTCTGGGGGTCCACCTACGAGCAGTACTTC	CASSLLVWGSTYEQYF
few	.	TRBV5-1	TRBJ2-7	TGCGCCAGCAGCAAACAGGACAGCTTCTACGAGCAGTACTTC	CASSKQDSFYEQYF
many	.	TRBV19	TRBJ2-2	TGTGCCAGTAGTATTGAGGGCACCGGGGAGCTGTTTTTT	CASSIEGTGELFF
.	.	TRBV6-1	TRBJ2-2	TGTGCCAGTCAAGATTCAGCACCCGGGGAGCTGTTTTTT	CASQDSAPGELFF
many	.	TRBV6-2/TRBV6-3	TRBJ2-7	TGTGCCACGCTAAGCGTCAGCTCCTACGAGCAGTACTTC	CATLSVSSYEQYF
many	.	TRBV7-2	TRBJ2-5	TGTGCCAGCAGCAACCGGGACCGCCTCGATGAGACCCAGTACTTC	CASSNRDRLDETQYF
many	.	TRBV7-8	TRBJ2-7	TGTGCCAGCAGCTTAGCGACGCGGGACGGGGAGCAGTACTTC	CASSLATRDGEQYF
.	TRBD1	TRBV6-5	TRBJ1-2	TGTGCCAGCAGTTACCCAGACAGGGGCTATGGCTACACCTTC	CASSYPDRGYGYTF
many	.	TRBV7-3	TRBJ2-5	TGTGCCAGCAGCTTATCCCCCGGACACAGAGAAGAGACCCAGTACTTC	CASSLSPGHREETQYF
.	.	TRBV11-2	TRBJ1-1	TGTGCCAGCAGCTTAAACCCGGCGGGGGGGATGAACACTGAAGCTTTCTTT	CASSLNPAGGMNTEAFF
many	.	TRBV12-3/TRBV12-4	TRBJ2-2	TGTGCCAGCAGTCCCCAGGGACGCCTCCTAACCGGGGAGCTGTTTTTT	CASSPQGRLLTGELFF
.	.	TRBV18	TRBJ2-2	TGTGCCAGCTCACTGGTTGGAGGGCCGGCGAACGGGGAGCTGTTTTTT	CASSLVGGPANGELFF
.	.	TRBV11-2	TRBJ2-3	TGTGCCAGCAGCTTAGGCGTCACAGATACGCAGTATTTT	CASSLGVTDTQYF
many	.	TRBV29-1	TRBJ1-2	TGCAGCGCCAGAAGCGGGGGGAAGAATGGCTACACCTTC	CSARSGGKNGYTF
.	TRBD2	TRBV5-1	TRBJ2-7	TGCGCCAGCAGCTCCGGACTAGCGGTCGACTACGAGCAGTACTTC	CASSSGLAVDYEQYF
many	TRBD2	TRBV6-1	TRBJ2-4	TGTGCCAGCAGTGACGGACTAGCGGCCTCCAAAAACATTCAGTACTTC	CASSDGLAASKNIQYF
few	.	TRBV4-2	TRBJ2-2	TGTGCCAGCAGCCAAGCAGATCTGAACACCGGGGAGCTGTTTTTT	CASSQADLNTGELFF
.	.	TRBV6-2/TRBV6-3	TRBJ2-7	TGTGCCAGCAGTTACGGGATTCGGGGCCTCGAGCAGTACTTC	CASSYGIRGLEQYF
many	TRBD2	TRBV20-1	TRBJ2-7	TGCAGTGCTAGTTCGTTAGCGGGAGGGCCCCTCGAGCAGTACTTC	CSASSLAGGPLEQYF
.	.	TRBV6-1	TRBJ2-5	TGTGCCAGCTTCCGACCTCAAGAGACCCAGTACTTC	CASFRPQETQYF
many	TRBD1	TRBV18	TRBJ2-7	TGTGCCAGCTCACCGGACAGGAACCACGAGCAGTACTTC	CASSPDRNHEQYF
few	.	TRBV27	TRBJ2-7	TGTGCCAGCAGGACAGCGGCAGCCTCCAGAGAGTACTTC	CASRTAAASREYF
many	.	TRBV29-1	TRBJ1-2	TGCAGCGTTGATAGGACGGACTATGGCTACACCTTC	CSVDRTDYGYTF
many	TRBD1	TRBV19	TRBJ1-5	TGTGCCAGTAGTGGTAGGACAGGGTGGAGGGGCAATCAGCCCCAGCATTTT	CASSGRTGWRGNQPQHF
many	.	TRBV7-3	TRBJ1-1	TGTGCCAGCAGCTTACAAGAGGACAGCCCAGCTTTCTTT	CASSLQEDSPAFF
.	.	TRBV25-1	TRBJ2-5	TGTGCCAGCAGTGAGCTGGGGGCTAAAGAGACCCAGTACTTC	CASSELGAKETQYF
many	TRBD1	TRBV7-9	TRBJ2-7	TGTGCCAGCAGCCCCAGGGAATCGGGACAGACATTCGAGCAGTACTTC	CASSPRESGQTFEQYF
few	.	TRBV4-1	TRBJ1-1	TGCGCCAGCAGCCAGCGCGGAGGCCAGAGGAGCACTGAAGCTTTCTTT	CASSQRGGQRSTEAFF
many	TRBD2	TRBV7-2	TRBJ2-7	TGTGCCAGCAGCCCAATGGGCGGGAGTGAGGAGCAGTACTTC	CASSPMGGSEEQYF
many	TRBD1	TRBV20-1	TRBJ1-3	TGCAGTGCCAGGGGGATCTCTGGAAACACCATATATTTT	CSARGISGNTIYF
many	.	TRBV28	TRBJ2-7	TGTGCCAGCAGTACTTCTAGGGCCGAGCAGTACTTC	CASSTSRAEQYF
many	TRBD1	TRBV29-1	TRBJ2-7	TGCAGCGTTGCAGGGGGCATCCCCTACGAGCAGTACTTC	CSVAGGIPYEQYF
many	TRBD2	TRBV24-1	TRBJ2-7	TGTGCCACCAGTGGCTCTACTAGCGGGAGCTCCTACGAGCAGTACTTC	CATSGSTSGSSYEQYF
.	TRBD1	TRBV3-1	TRBJ1-5	TGTGCCAGCAGCCAATCGGGACAGGCCTATCAGCCCCAGCATTTT	CASSQSGQAYQPQHF
many	TRBD2	TRBV6-2/TRBV6-3	TRBJ2-7	TGTGCCAGCAGTTACGACCTAGCGGGGACCCTCTACGAGCAGTACTTC	CASSYDLAGTLYEQYF
many	.	TRBV7-2	TRBJ2-7	TGTGCCAGCAGCGGACGGGACGGCTCCTACGAGCAGTACTTC	CASSGRDGSYEQYF
few	.	TRBV18	TRBJ2-5	TGTGCCAGCTCACCAGCGCAGGGTTTCCAAGAGACCCAGTACTTC	CASSPAQGFQETQYF
many	.	TRBV12-3/TRBV12-4	TRBJ2-2	TGTGCCAGCAGTTTCGGGGTCTTGAACACCGGGGAGCTGTTTTTT	CASSFGVLNTGELFF
many	.	TRBV20-1	TRBJ1-5	TGCAGTGCTAGACCGGACGGCAATCAGCCCCAGCATTTT	CSARPDGNQPQHF
many	TRBD1	TRBV11-2	TRBJ2-7	TGTGCCAGCAGCCCCGGGACAGCTTTTTTTCCCCCTCACTTC	CASSPGTAFFPPHF
.	TRBD1	TRBV29-1	TRBJ1-2	TGCAGCGTTGTGGGACAGGGGGCGCGCGGCTACACCTTC	CSVVGQGARGYTF
many	TRBD1	TRBV27	TRBJ1-6	TGTGCCAGCAGTTTGGAGGCCTACACGGGACAGGGTAATTCACCCCTCCACTTT	CASSLEAYTGQGNSPLHF
.	.	TRBV19	TRBJ1-1	TGTGCCAGTAACGTCGGGAAGACTGAAGCTTTCTTT	CASNVGKTEAFF
many	.	TRBV9	TRBJ2-2	TGTGCCAGCAGCACATCAAACACCGGGGAGCTGTTTTTT	CASSTSNTGELFF
many	.	TRBV12-3/TRBV12-4	TRBJ1-4	TGTGCCAGCAGTCCCGGCCCGGCGTATGAAAAACTGTTTTTT	CASSPGPAYEKLFF